The source of this TCR beta chain is a study of cytomegalovirus exposure and HLA in healthy donors. Study-wide results and limits: Segments of the TCR beta V type were, in most cases, productive about 90% or about 30% of the time in an earlier analysis. In a later analysis, several top co-occurrence clusters appeared linked to parvovirus B19, influenza, CMV and Epstein-Barr virus. There were 150 to 200 TCR beta chains listed as cytomegalovirus-associated. In vitro confirmation showed three CMV-associated chains to be CMV antigen specific.

Remarks on this clone: Antigen: not known.

Researchers ran the PCR with 60 Vbeta and 13 Jbeta primers. Some clones are missing from TCRdb's copy, which holds only in-frame ones; the method was immunoSEQ multiplex PCR. The sample has 190,000 or so clones; under 85% are singletons. V was cut by 6 bases and J by 7 bases, with 18 bases left in between. CDR1 and CDR2 from the germline V gene are MNHEY and SVGAGI. This CDR3 is built from 14 residues. This TCR came from a man aged 50 to 60 in good health and CMV-seronegative. The sequencing sample was made of PBMCs. The rearrangement uses TRBV6-5 and TRBJ1-1; a weak D match, TRBD1 (5 bases). CDR3 sequence reads: CASSPPGRVSEAFF. The CDR3 region has the DNA TGTGCCAGCAGCCCCCCGGGCAGGGTCAGTGAAGCTTTCTTT.